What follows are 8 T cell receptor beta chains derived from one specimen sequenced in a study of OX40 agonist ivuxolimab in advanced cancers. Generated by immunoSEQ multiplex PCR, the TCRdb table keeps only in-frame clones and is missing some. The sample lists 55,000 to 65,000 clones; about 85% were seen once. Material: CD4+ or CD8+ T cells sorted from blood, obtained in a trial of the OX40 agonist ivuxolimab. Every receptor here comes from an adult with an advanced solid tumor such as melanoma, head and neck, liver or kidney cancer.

CDR3 nucleotide sequence: TGTGCCAGCAGCCCTTCCGGCAGGGGGCGCATTGATACGCAGTATTTT. Translated: CASSPSGRGRIDTQYF. The rearrangement uses TRBV9 and TRBJ2-3; 8 nucleotides agree with TRBD1. The length of the CDR3 is 16 residues. Germline V gene lookup returns CDR1 SGDLS and CDR2 YYNGEE. V gave up 4 bases and J gave up 6 bases; unmatched junction bases: 13.

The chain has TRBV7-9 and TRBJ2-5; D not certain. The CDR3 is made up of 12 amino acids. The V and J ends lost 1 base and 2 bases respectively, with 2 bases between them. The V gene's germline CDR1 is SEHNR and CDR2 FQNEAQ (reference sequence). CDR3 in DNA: TGTGCCAGCAGCTTAGTACAAGAGACCCAGTACTTC. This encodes CASSLVQETQYF.

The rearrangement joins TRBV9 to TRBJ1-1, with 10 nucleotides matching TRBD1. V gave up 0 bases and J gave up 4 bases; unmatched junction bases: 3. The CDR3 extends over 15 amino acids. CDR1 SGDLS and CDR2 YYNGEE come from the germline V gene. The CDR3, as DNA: TGTGCCAGCAGCGTAGAGGGACAGGGGACCACTGAAGCTTTCTTT. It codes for CASSVEGQGTTEAFF.

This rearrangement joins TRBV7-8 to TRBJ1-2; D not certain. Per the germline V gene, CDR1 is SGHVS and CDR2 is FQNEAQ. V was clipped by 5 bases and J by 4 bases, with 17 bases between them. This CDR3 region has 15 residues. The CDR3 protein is CASSLQQTVGYGYTF. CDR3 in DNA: TGTGCCAGCAGCCTTCAGCAGACCGTTGGCTATGGCTACACCTTC.

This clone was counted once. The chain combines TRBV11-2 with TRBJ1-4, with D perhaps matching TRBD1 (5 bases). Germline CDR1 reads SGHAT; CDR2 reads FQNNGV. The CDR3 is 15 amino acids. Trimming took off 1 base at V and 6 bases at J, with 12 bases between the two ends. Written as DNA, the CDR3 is TGTGCCAGCAGCTTAGTCTTGACAGACTATGAAAAACTGTTTTTT. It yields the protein CASSLVLTDYEKLFF. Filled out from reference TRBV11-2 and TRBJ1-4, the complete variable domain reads EAGVAQSPRYKIIEKRQSVAFWCNPISGHATLYWYQQILGQGPKLLIQFQNNGVVDDSQLPKDRFSAERLKGVDSTLKIQPAKLEDSAVYLCASSLVLTDYEKLFFGSGTQLSVL.

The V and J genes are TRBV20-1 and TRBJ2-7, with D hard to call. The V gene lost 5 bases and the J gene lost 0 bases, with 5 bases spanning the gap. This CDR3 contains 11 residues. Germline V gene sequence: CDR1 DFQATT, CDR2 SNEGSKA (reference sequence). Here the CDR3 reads CSAEPSYEQYF. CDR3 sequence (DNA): TGCAGTGCTGAACCCTCCTACGAGCAGTACTTC.

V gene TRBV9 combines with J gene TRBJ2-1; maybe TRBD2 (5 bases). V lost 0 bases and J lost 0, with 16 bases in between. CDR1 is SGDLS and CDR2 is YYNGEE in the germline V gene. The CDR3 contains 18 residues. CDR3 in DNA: TGTGCCAGCAGCGTAGATTATGCCCGGGGAACCTCCTACAATGAGCAGTTCTTC. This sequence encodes CASSVDYARGTSYNEQFF.

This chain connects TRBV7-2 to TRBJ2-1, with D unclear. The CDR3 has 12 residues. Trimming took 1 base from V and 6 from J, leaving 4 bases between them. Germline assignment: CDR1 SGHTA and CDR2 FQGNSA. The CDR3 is CASSLDGNEQFF. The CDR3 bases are TGTGCCAGCAGCTTAGACGGCAATGAGCAGTTCTTC.